The 7 T cell receptor beta chains reported below all come from one sample, sequenced in a study of T-cell reconstitution after alpha-beta-depleted transplantation in children. Unique molecular identifiers were incorporated into the prepared TCRbeta library. TCRdb re-derived calls from the PCR reads in MiXCR, one entry per CDR3 protein. This table has about 500,000 distinct CDR3 sequences, less than 35% appearing once. The sample here was PBMCs from the stem cell graft donor, taken from the stem cell graft. These receptors came from a human donor who donated a stem cell graft to a child with aplastic anemia.

The CDR3 DNA sequence: TGTGCCAGCAGCGCGACTAGCCGAGAGACCCAGTACTTC. It yields the protein CASSATSRETQYF. The J gene is TRBJ2-5, the V gene TRBV5-4; 7 bases align to TRBD2. With 4 bases clipped from V and 4 bases from J, the junction kept 4 bases outside the gene matches. Germline assignment: CDR1 SGHNT and CDR2 YYREEE (reference sequence). This CDR3 comprises 13 residues.

There are a few counts of this clonotype. The rearrangement links TRBV28 to TRBJ2-3; 11 bases are a match to TRBD1. V lost 3 bases, J lost 4 bases, and 9 bases stayed unmatched. The CDR3 is 17 residues long. Germline CDR1 and CDR2: MDHEN and SYDVKM. CDR3 nucleotides: TGTGCCAGCAGTTTCCCCGGGACAGGGGGAAACGCAGATACGCAGTATTTT. Its translation: CASSFPGTGGNADTQYF.

The J gene is TRBJ2-3, the V gene TRBV5-1, with no clear D. V was shortened by 4 bases and J by 0 bases, with 15 bases between the two germline ends. CDR1 and CDR2 from the germline V gene are SGHRS and YFSETQ. The CDR3 sequence is 16 residues long. The CDR3 here is CASSTQEMSSTDTQYF. DNA for the CDR3: TGCGCCAGCAGCACACAAGAAATGAGTAGCACAGATACGCAGTATTTT. The full variable domain, in which reference TRBV5-1 and TRBJ2-3 provide the parts outside the CDR3, is KAGVTQTPRYLIKTRGQQVTLSCSPISGHRSVSWYQQTPGQGLQFLFEYFSETQRNKGNFPGRFSGRQFSNSRSEMNVSTLELGDSALYLCASSTQEMSSTDTQYFGPGTRLTVL.

The J gene is TRBJ1-2, the V gene TRBV29-1, with 7 bases that match TRBD1. This CDR3 has 13 amino acids. The trim removed 2 bases at V and 4 bases at J, leaving 4 bases unmatched. The germline gives CDR1 SQVTM, CDR2 ANQGSEA. The CDR3 protein is CSVEQWDSYGYTF. As DNA, the CDR3 is TGCAGCGTTGAACAGTGGGACAGCTATGGCTACACCTTC.

V is TRBV12-3 or TRBV12-4 and J is TRBJ1-5; no firm D call. With 9 bases removed from V and 3 bases from J, the gap between germline ends came to 21 bases. The CDR3 spans 16 residues. The CDR3 DNA is TGTGCCAGACGTTACTTACCCATTTCCCCCAATCAGCCCCAGCATTTT. This codes for CARRYLPISPNQPQHF.

This clonotype has only a few counts. The chain has TRBV5-6 and TRBJ1-3; D perhaps matches TRBD1 (5 bases). Germline V gives CDR1 SGHDT, CDR2 YYEEEE. The CDR3 runs to 16 residues. The germline V and J ends were trimmed by 2 bases and 0 bases, with 12 bases remaining between them. CDR3: CASSFGTLNSGNTIYF. The CDR3 DNA sequence: TGTGCCAGCAGCTTCGGGACGTTAAACTCTGGAAACACCATATATTTT.

This clonotype was found once. The chain links TRBV27 to TRBJ2-4; 9 bases align to TRBD2. The trim removed 4 bases at V and 1 base at J, leaving 5 bases unmatched. This CDR3 comprises 16 residues. Germline assignment: CDR1 MNHEY and CDR2 SMNVEV (reference sequence). The CDR3 loop reads CASSSPTSGAKNIQYF. The CDR3 DNA reads as TGTGCCAGCAGTTCCCCGACTAGCGGTGCCAAAAACATTCAGTACTTC.